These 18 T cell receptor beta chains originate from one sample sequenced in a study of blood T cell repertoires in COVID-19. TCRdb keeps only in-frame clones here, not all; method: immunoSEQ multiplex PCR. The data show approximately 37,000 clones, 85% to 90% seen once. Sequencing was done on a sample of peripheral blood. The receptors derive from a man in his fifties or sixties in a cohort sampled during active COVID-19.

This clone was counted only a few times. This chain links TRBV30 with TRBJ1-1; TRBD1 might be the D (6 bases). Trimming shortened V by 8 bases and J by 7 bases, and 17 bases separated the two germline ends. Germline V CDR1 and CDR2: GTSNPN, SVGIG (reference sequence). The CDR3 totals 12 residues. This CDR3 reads CARDGGAGEAFF. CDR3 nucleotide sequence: TGTGCCAGAGACGGGGGGGCGGGTGAAGCTTTCTTT.

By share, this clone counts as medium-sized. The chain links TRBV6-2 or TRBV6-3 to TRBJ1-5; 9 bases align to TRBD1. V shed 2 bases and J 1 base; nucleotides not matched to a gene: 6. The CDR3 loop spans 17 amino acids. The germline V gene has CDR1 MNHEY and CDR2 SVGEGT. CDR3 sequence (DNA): TGTGCCAGCAGTTACCAGACAGGGGGACTAAGCAATCAGCCCCAGCATTTT. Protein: CASSYQTGGLSNQPQHF.

CDR3 loop: CASSFSANYGYTF. In nucleotides, the CDR3 is TGTGCCAGCAGTTTCTCCGCTAACTATGGCTACACCTTC. The chain uses TRBV12-3 or TRBV12-4 and TRBJ1-2; D is unresolved. With 3 bases removed from V and 0 bases from J, the gap between germline ends came to 5 bases. This CDR3 is 13 amino acids long.

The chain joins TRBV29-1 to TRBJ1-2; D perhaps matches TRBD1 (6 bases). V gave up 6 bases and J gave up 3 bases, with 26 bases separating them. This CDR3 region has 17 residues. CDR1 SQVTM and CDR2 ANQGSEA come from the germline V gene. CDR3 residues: CSVRLGGREDGDYGYTF. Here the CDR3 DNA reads TGCAGCGTCCGCCTAGGGGGTAGGGAAGACGGCGACTATGGCTACACCTTC.

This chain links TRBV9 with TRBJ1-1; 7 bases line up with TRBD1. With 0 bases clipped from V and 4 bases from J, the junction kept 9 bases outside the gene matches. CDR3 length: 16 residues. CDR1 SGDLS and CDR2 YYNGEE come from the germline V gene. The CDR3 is CASSVGEGGGFTEAFF. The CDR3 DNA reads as TGTGCCAGCAGCGTAGGGGAAGGGGGCGGGTTCACTGAAGCTTTCTTT.

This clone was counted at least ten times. The CDR3 sequence is CASSAGTGVYEQYF. The DNA of the CDR3 is TGTGCCAGCAGCGCCGGGACAGGGGTTTACGAGCAGTACTTC. The V and J genes are TRBV7-8 and TRBJ2-7; TRBD1 aligns across 10 bases. CDR1 SGHVS and CDR2 FQNEAQ come from the germline V gene. V shed 5 bases, J shed 4 bases, and the junction held 5 bases outside the gene matches. The CDR3 is made up of 14 amino acids. Variable domain in full (rest from reference TRBV7-8 and TRBJ2-7): GAGVSQSPRYKVAKRGQDVALRCDPISGHVSLFWYQQALGQGPEFLTYFQNEAQLDKSGLPSDRFFAERPEGSVSTLKIQRTQQEDSAVYLCASSAGTGVYEQYFGPGTRLTVT.

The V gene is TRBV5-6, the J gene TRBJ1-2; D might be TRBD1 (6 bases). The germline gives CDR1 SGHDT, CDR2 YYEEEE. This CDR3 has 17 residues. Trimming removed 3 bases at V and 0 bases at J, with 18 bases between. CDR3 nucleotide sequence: TGTGCCAGCAGCTCGACAGGATCACTTGTTTCTAACTATGGCTACACCTTC. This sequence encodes CASSSTGSLVSNYGYTF.

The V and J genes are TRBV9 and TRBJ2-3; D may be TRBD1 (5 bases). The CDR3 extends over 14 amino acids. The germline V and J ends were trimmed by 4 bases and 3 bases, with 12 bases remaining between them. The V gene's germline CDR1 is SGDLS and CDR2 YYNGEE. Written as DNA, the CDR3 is TGTGCCAGCAGCCCCAGGGCTAGAACAGATACGCAGTATTTT. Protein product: CASSPRARTDTQYF. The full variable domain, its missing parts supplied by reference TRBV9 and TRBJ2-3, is DSGVTQTPKHLITATGQRVTLRCSPRSGDLSVYWYQQSLDQGLQFLIQYYNGEERAKGNILERFSAQQFPDLHSELNLSSLELGDSALYFCASSPRARTDTQYFGPGTRLTVL.

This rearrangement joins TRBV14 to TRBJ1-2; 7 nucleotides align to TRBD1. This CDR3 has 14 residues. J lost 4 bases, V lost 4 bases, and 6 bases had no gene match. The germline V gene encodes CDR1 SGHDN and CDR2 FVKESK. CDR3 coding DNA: TGTGCCAGCAGCCCCCAGACAGGGTCCTATGGCTACACCTTC. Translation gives CASSPQTGSYGYTF.

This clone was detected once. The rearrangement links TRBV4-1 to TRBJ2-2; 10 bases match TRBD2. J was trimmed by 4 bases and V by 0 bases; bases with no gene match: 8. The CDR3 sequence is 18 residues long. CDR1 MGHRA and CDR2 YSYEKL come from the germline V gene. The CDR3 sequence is CASSQDQASGGPTGELFF. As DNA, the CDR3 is TGCGCCAGCAGCCAAGATCAGGCTAGCGGGGGCCCCACCGGGGAGCTGTTTTTT.

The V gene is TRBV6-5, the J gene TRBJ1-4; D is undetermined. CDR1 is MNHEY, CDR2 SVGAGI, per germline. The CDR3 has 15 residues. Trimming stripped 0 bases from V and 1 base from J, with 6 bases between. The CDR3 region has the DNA TGTGCCAGCAGTTACTCGACGGGAACTAATGAAAAACTGTTTTTT. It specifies CASSYSTGTNEKLFF.

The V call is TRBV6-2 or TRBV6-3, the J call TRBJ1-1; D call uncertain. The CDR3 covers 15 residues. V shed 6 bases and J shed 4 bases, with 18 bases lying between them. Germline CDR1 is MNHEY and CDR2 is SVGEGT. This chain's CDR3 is CASSQPPDGSTEAFF. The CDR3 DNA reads TGTGCCAGCAGCCAACCTCCGGACGGGAGCACTGAAGCTTTCTTT.

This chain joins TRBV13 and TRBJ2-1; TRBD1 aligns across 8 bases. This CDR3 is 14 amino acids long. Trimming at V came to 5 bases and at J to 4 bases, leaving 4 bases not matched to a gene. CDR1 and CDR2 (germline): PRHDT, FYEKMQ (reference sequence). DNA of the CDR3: TGTGCCAGCAGCCTCGACAGGGGATACAATGAGCAGTTCTTC. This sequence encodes CASSLDRGYNEQFF.

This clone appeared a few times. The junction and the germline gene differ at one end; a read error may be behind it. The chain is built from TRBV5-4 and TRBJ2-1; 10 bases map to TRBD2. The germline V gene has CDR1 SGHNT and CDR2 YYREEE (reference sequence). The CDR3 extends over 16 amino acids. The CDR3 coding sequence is TGTGCCAGCAGCTCCTGGACTAGCGGCGTCGGAGATGAGCGGTTCTTC. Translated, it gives CASSSWTSGVGDERFF.

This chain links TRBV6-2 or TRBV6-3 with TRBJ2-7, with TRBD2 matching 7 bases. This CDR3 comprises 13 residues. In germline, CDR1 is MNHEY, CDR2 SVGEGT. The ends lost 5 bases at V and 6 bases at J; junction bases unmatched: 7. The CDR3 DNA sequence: TGTGCCAGCAGTCCCTTAGCGGGCCGCGAGCAGTACTTC. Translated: CASSPLAGREQYF.

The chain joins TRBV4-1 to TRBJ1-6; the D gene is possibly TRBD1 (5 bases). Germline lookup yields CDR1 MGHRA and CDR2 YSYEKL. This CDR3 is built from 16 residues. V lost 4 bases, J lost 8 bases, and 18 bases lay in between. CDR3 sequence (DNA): TGCGCCAGCAGCCGGGTTAACTTACTCAGGGATTCACCCCTCCACTTT. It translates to CASSRVNLLRDSPLHF.

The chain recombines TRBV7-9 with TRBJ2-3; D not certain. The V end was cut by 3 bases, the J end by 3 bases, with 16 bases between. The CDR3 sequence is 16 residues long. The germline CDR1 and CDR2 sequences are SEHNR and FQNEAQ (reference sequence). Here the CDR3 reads CASSFSGSSGTDTQYF. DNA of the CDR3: TGTGCCAGCAGCTTTTCCGGGTCCTCTGGAACAGATACGCAGTATTTT.

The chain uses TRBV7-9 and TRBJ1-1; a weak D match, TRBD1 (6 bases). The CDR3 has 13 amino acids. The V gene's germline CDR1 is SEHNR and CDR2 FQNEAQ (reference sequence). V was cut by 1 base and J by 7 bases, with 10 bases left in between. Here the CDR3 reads CASSLGQVIEAFF. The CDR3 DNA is TGTGCCAGCAGCTTAGGACAGGTCATTGAAGCTTTCTTT.